A selection of T cell receptor beta chains follows, all from one sample in a study of blood T cell repertoires in COVID-19. Measured with immunoSEQ multiplex PCR; TCRdb has only the in-frame clones, and not every one. Of roughly 80,000 clones in the sample, about 88% were seen once. The sample comprised peripheral blood. These receptors were collected from a human donor in a cohort sampled during active COVID-19. The CDR3 runs from the conserved cysteine through the conserved F or W. The D gene is left open where the match is weak. The listing skips clone size in some rows; elsewhere it reads once, few, many or a size class.

J gene,V gene,clone size,D gene,CDR3 protein,CDR3 DNA
TRBJ1-5,TRBV20-1,-,-,CSASSLTPHSNQPQHF,TGCAGTGCTAGTTCACTAACCCCTCATAGCAATCAGCCCCAGCATTTT
TRBJ2-1,TRBV5-8,-,TRBD2,CASRSPSRGLAGNEQFF,TGTGCCAGCAGGAGTCCGTCCCGGGGACTAGCGGGAAATGAGCAGTTCTTC
TRBJ2-3,TRBV7-9,once,TRBD2,CASSFGSGTSVTDTQYF,TGTGCCAGCAGCTTTGGATCCGGGACTAGCGTCACAGATACGCAGTATTTT
TRBJ2-3,TRBV6-1,once,TRBD2,CASSGGTTLTSGRRDTQYF,TGTGCCAGCAGTGGTGGGACCACGTTGACTAGCGGGAGAAGGGATACGCAGTATTTT
TRBJ2-2,TRBV5-1,-,TRBD2,CASSSGLAGGSGTGELFF,TGCGCCAGCAGTTCCGGACTAGCGGGAGGGTCGGGCACCGGGGAGCTGTTTTTT
TRBJ2-2,TRBV7-2,-,TRBD1,CASSGTGRVGELFF,TGTGCCAGCAGCGGGACAGGGCGCGTCGGGGAGCTGTTTTTT
TRBJ1-4,TRBV29-1,once,TRBD1,CSVRGGQGEKLFF,TGCAGCGTACGAGGGGGACAGGGTGAAAAACTGTTTTTT
TRBJ1-2,TRBV25-1,-,TRBD1,CASSTTGTGGNGYTF,TGTGCCAGCAGCACCACCGGGACAGGGGGCAATGGCTACACCTTC
TRBJ2-5,TRBV6-1,-,-,CASSEGAIAQETQYF,TGTGCCAGCAGTGAGGGGGCGATCGCCCAAGAGACCCAGTACTTC
TRBJ1-5,TRBV6-1,-,-,CASSEGRVGNQPQHF,TGTGCCAGCAGTGAAGGCAGGGTAGGGAATCAGCCCCAGCATTTT
TRBJ2-3,TRBV25-1,-,TRBD1,CASSAAQGASGTDTQYF,TGTGCCAGCAGTGCGGCGCAGGGGGCCTCGGGCACAGATACGCAGTATTTT
TRBJ1-1,TRBV11-1,-,-,CASTSGSTEAFF,TGTGCCAGCACCTCCGGGAGCACTGAAGCTTTCTTT